Listed below are T cell receptor beta chains from one sample, sequenced in a study of T cell responses to AZD1222 COVID-19 vaccine. Method: immunoSEQ multiplex PCR; TCRdb's copy keeps in-frame clones and lacks some. Among more than 150,000 clones listed, about 90% were seen once. The sample was peripheral blood, taken on day 0 of AZD1222 vaccination. These receptors all come from an adult in good health. Each CDR3 is given with its conserved first and last residue. The D gene is left open where the match is weak. A row's size may be missing; if present it is once, few, many or a size class.

TRBV27,.,TRBD1,TRBJ1-2,CASSPGQGAFYGYTF,TGTGCCAGCAGTCCGGGACAGGGGGCGTTCTATGGCTACACCTTC
TRBV6-5,.,.,TRBJ1-4,CATGRDNEKLFF,TGTGCTACAGGGAGGGATAATGAAAAACTGTTTTTT
TRBV7-9,few,.,TRBJ1-1,CASSLKANTEAFF,TGTGCCAGCAGCCTTAAAGCGAACACTGAAGCTTTCTTT
TRBV7-2,.,TRBD1,TRBJ1-5,CASSLRPGQGNQPQHF,TGTGCCAGCAGCCTACGACCGGGACAGGGAAATCAGCCCCAGCATTTT
TRBV7-2,.,TRBD1,TRBJ2-1,CASSIFGTGEWNEQFF,TGTGCCAGCAGCATCTTCGGGACAGGGGAGTGGAATGAGCAGTTCTTC
TRBV20-1,.,TRBD1,TRBJ2-7,CSARQGREQYF,TGCAGTGCACGACAGGGGAGGGAGCAGTACTTC
TRBV5-6,.,.,TRBJ2-7,CASSSSPGGEQYF,TGTGCCAGCAGCTCTTCGCCTGGAGGCGAGCAGTACTTC
TRBV6-5,.,TRBD2,TRBJ2-1,CASTMGLAEHNEQFF,TGTGCCAGCACAATGGGACTAGCGGAACACAATGAGCAGTTCTTC
TRBV19,.,.,TRBJ1-5,CASSRQASNQPQHF,TGTGCCAGTAGCAGACAGGCTAGCAATCAGCCCCAGCATTTT
TRBV12-3/TRBV12-4,.,.,TRBJ2-7,CASRPRTAYEQYF,TGTGCCAGCAGACCTCGGACAGCGTACGAGCAGTACTTC